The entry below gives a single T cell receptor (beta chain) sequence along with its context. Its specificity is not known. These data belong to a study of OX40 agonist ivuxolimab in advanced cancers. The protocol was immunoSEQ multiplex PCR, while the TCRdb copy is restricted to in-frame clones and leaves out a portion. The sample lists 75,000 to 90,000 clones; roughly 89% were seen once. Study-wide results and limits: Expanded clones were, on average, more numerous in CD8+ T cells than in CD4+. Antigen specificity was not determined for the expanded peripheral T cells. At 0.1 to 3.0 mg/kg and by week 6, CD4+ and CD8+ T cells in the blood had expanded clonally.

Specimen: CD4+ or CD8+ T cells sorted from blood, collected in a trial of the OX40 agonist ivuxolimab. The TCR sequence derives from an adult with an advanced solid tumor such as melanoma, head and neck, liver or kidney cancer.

CDR3 coding DNA: TGTGCCAGCAGCTTAGATGGGCGTTACAGATCAGGAGATACGCAGTATTTT. Translating it yields CASSLDGRYRSGDTQYF. The chain uses TRBV11-2 and TRBJ2-3; D uncertain. Trimming took 0 bases from V and 5 from J, leaving 18 bases between them. The germline V gene has CDR1 SGHAT and CDR2 FQNNGV. This CDR3 contains 17 residues.